Below, 14 T cell receptor beta chains from the same sample are listed, as sequenced in a study of radiotherapy plus CTLA-4 blockade in lung cancer. Libraries were prepared by immunoSEQ multiplex PCR; TCRdb keeps only in-frame clonotypes and omits some of them. This table has 26,000 or so clones, approximately 79% appearing once. The sample in question was peripheral blood, obtained from a patient treated with radiotherapy plus ipilimumab. Receptors were obtained from a human donor with non-small cell lung cancer who had stable disease on radiotherapy plus ipilimumab.

V and J are TRBV7-9 and TRBJ2-5; a possible D gene is TRBD1 (5 bases). The V and J ends lost 1 base and 6 bases respectively, with 12 bases between them. CDR1 SEHNR and CDR2 FQNEAQ come from the germline V gene (reference sequence). The CDR3 has 14 residues. As DNA, the CDR3 is TGTGCCAGCAGCTTAGAGGGGCAGGGTCAGACCCAGTACTTC. Protein product: CASSLEGQGQTQYF.

This rearrangement joins TRBV7-9 to TRBJ1-3; D is unresolved. The CDR3 covers 15 residues. The V end was cut by 1 base, the J end by 2 bases, with 9 bases between. In germline, CDR1 is SEHNR, CDR2 FQNEAQ (reference sequence). CDR3 residues: CASSLVQRAGNTIYF. The CDR3 region has the DNA TGTGCCAGCAGCTTAGTCCAGAGAGCTGGAAACACCATATATTTT.

J is TRBJ2-1 and V is TRBV7-9, with TRBD1 matching over 12 bases. Looked up from germline, CDR1 is SEHNR and CDR2 is FQNEAQ (reference sequence). CDR3 length: 16 residues. Losses at the gene ends were 1 base for V and 7 bases for J; bases not matched to a gene: 5. The CDR3 nucleotides are TGTGCCAGCAGCTTAGGGGGACAGGGGGCAAAAAATGAGCAGTTCTTC. It encodes CASSLGGQGAKNEQFF.

This chain uses TRBV4-1 with TRBJ1-1; the D is unclear. Germline lookup yields CDR1 MGHRA and CDR2 YSYEKL. The ends were cut back, 0 bases at V and 0 bases at J, with 11 bases in the middle. The CDR3 spans 16 residues. The CDR3 here is CASSQDVAIMNTEAFF. The CDR3 region has the DNA TGCGCCAGCAGCCAAGATGTGGCAATCATGAACACTGAAGCTTTCTTT.

The chain recombines TRBV19 with TRBJ2-3; unclear D gene. The ends were cut back, 3 bases at V and 3 bases at J, with 13 bases in the middle. The germline V gene has CDR1 LNHDA and CDR2 SQIVND (reference sequence). The CDR3 length is 15 residues. This CDR3 reads CASSIFGWGTDTQYF. The CDR3 DNA follows: TGTGCCAGTAGTATTTTCGGTTGGGGAACAGATACGCAGTATTTT.

This chain links TRBV9 with TRBJ1-2; 9 bases are a match to TRBD1. J was trimmed by 0 bases and V by 5 bases; bases with no gene match: 23. In germline, CDR1 is SGDLS, CDR2 YYNGEE. This CDR3 comprises 21 residues. CDR3 amino acids: CASSRGQGSLRDLFSNYGYTF. The CDR3 bases are TGTGCCAGCAGTAGGGGACAGGGTTCCCTCCGAGACCTATTTTCTAACTATGGCTACACCTTC.

This clone came up a few times. V is TRBV6-5 and J is TRBJ1-4; 8 nucleotides line up with TRBD1. The CDR3 is 16 amino acids. After removal of 0 bases from V and 4 bases from J, the junction contained 4 bases not matched to a gene. The germline V gene encodes CDR1 MNHEY and CDR2 SVGAGI. The CDR3 is CASSYSRGRGNEKLFF. As DNA, the CDR3 is TGTGCCAGCAGTTACTCCAGGGGGCGCGGTAATGAAAAACTGTTTTTT.

This clone was detected a few times. V gene TRBV4-1 combines with J gene TRBJ1-6; tentative D call: TRBD1 (6 bases). The V end lost 0 bases, the J end lost 5 bases, and 14 bases lay between the germline ends. This CDR3 has 17 residues. Germline CDR1 MGHRA, CDR2 YSYEKL. CDR3 amino acids: CASSQDVSGANNSPLHF. Here the CDR3 DNA reads TGCGCCAGCAGCCAAGATGTCTCAGGGGCGAATAATTCACCCCTCCACTTT.

This clone came up a few times. The chain has TRBV5-6 and TRBJ1-6; D ambiguous. Germline assignment: CDR1 SGHDT and CDR2 YYEEEE. This CDR3 spans 13 amino acids. V was clipped by 6 bases and J by 6 bases, with 10 bases between them. CDR3 region: CASKRDPNSPLHF. Written as DNA, the CDR3 is TGTGCCAGCAAGCGGGATCCTAATTCACCCCTCCACTTT.

The chain employs TRBV19 and TRBJ2-1; D is uncertain. Germline CDR1 is LNHDA and CDR2 is SQIVND (reference sequence). Trimming stripped 6 bases from V and 5 bases from J, with 5 bases between. This CDR3 is built from 11 residues. The CDR3 here is CASRWDNEQFF. DNA for the CDR3: TGTGCCAGTAGATGGGACAATGAGCAGTTCTTC.

As for this clone: The junction departs from germline at one end; a sequencing error may be responsible. The chain uses TRBV2 and TRBJ2-6; no clear D gene. CDR1 is SNHLY and CDR2 is FYNNEI in the germline V gene. The CDR3 loop spans 14 amino acids. The CDR3 loop is CASREASGANVLTF. CDR3 coding DNA: TGTGCCAGCAGGGAAGCATCTGGGGCCAACGTCCTGACTTTC.

CDR3 DNA: TGTGCCAGCAAGGCCCTCAGGCTCTACGAGCAGTACTTC. This gives the protein CASKALRLYEQYF. The gene calls are TRBV28 and TRBJ2-7; no definite D call. V lost 7 bases to trimming and J lost 3 bases, with 13 bases between them. The CDR3 loop spans 13 amino acids. Germline CDR1 MDHEN, CDR2 SYDVKM.

This chain uses TRBV4-2 with TRBJ1-2; D gene ambiguous. CDR3 length: 14 amino acids. Germline CDR1 and CDR2: LGHNA and YNFKEQ. With 1 base removed from V and 4 bases from J, the gap between germline ends came to 10 bases. The CDR3 sequence is CASSQGPGSYGYTF. The CDR3 region has the DNA TGTGCCAGCAGCCAAGGGCCAGGAAGCTATGGCTACACCTTC.

The rearrangement joins TRBV4-1 to TRBJ1-2; D may be TRBD1 (6 bases). The CDR3 runs to 13 residues. Trimming took 5 bases from V and 2 from J, leaving 9 bases between them. Germline-derived CDR1 and CDR2 are MGHRA and YSYEKL. The CDR3 reads CASSKQGNYGYTF. The CDR3 bases are TGCGCCAGCAGCAAACAGGGAAACTATGGCTACACCTTC.